This T cell receptor beta chain originates from a study of vaccination effects on CD4 cells after COVID-19. Findings and limits, study-wide: In vaccinees who were healthy, merely 1 out of 255 vaccine-induced clones cross-reacted with common cold coronaviruses.

V gave up 3 bases and J gave up 3 bases; unmatched junction bases: 8. This CDR3 comprises 16 residues. Looked up from germline, CDR1 is SGHDT and CDR2 is YYEEEE. Antigen-specific CD4+ T cells were first expanded with viral peptide pools by the ViraFEST assay and only then sequenced. Having been cultured for roughly 11 days, the cells underwent CD4+ T cell isolation. All vaccine recipients tested negative for nucleocapsid antibodies and had never contracted SARS-CoV-2 infection. For each well, a few million PBMC were cultured with 8.5 to 10 IU/ml IL-2 and 9 to 10 ug/ml peptides. The count of this clone is one. Its antigen is still unknown. Repertoires were generated with immunoSEQ multiplex PCR, while TCRdb's copy carries only in-frame clones and drops some. The sample consists of 37,000 or so clones, 66% of them appearing once.

The J gene is TRBJ2-3, the V gene TRBV5-6; TRBD2 aligns across 9 bases. Source: CD4+ T cells from PBMCs cultured with HCoV-OC43 spike peptides, taken before COVID-19 vaccination. The sample's subset: HCoV-OC43 spike overlapping peptide pool stimulation. The source is a human donor who received a COVID-19 vaccine. In DNA, the CDR3 is TGTGCCAGCAGCTCCCCGGGGGGACTAGCTACAGATACGCAGTATTTT. Amino acid sequence: CASSSPGGLATDTQYF.